These 4 T cell receptor beta chains came from one sample sequenced in a study of OX40 agonist ivuxolimab in advanced cancers. Sequencing used immunoSEQ multiplex PCR; TCRdb keeps in-frame clones, though not all of them. Of 85,000 to 100,000 clones in the sample, 90% to 95% were seen once. The sample here was CD4+ or CD8+ T cells sorted from blood, taken in a trial of the OX40 agonist ivuxolimab. The receptors were sampled from an adult with an advanced solid tumor such as melanoma, head and neck, liver or kidney cancer.

The chain couples TRBV28 to TRBJ2-1; D unclear. The CDR3 has 13 amino acids. Germline CDR1 reads MDHEN; CDR2 reads SYDVKM. The V end lost 3 bases, the J end lost 5 bases, and 8 bases lay between the germline ends. Written as DNA, the CDR3 is TGTGCCAGCAGTTTGTCGTGGAACAATGAGCAGTTCTTC. Translated: CASSLSWNNEQFF. The full variable domain, its missing parts supplied by reference TRBV28 and TRBJ2-1, is DVKVTQSSRYLVKRTGEKVFLECVQDMDHENMFWYRQDPGLGLRLIYFSYDVKMKEKGDIPEGYSVSREKKERFSLILESASTNQTSMYLCASSLSWNNEQFFGPGTRLTVL.

The V and J genes are TRBV4-1 and TRBJ1-5; 9 nucleotides line up with TRBD1. Germline-derived CDR1 and CDR2 are MGHRA and YSYEKL. V lost 2 bases to trimming and J lost 6 bases; unmatched junction nucleotides: 5. This CDR3 is 15 amino acids long. The CDR3 loop reads CASSQRTGEGQPQHF. CDR3 sequence (DNA): TGCGCCAGCAGCCAAAGGACAGGGGAGGGTCAGCCCCAGCATTTT.

The chain is built from TRBV19 and TRBJ2-1; D not resolved. The CDR3 runs to 15 residues. Germline CDR1 is LNHDA and CDR2 is SQIVND (reference sequence). The ends were cut back, 5 bases at V and 0 bases at J, with 11 bases in the middle. This chain's CDR3 is CASSLGQSSYNEQFF. The CDR3 DNA sequence: TGTGCCAGTAGTTTGGGTCAGAGCTCCTACAATGAGCAGTTCTTC.

The chain is built from TRBV28 and TRBJ1-5; D is unclear. From germline, CDR1 is MDHEN and CDR2 SYDVKM. This CDR3 region has 17 residues. V lost 1 base, J lost 0 bases, and 13 bases lay in between. The CDR3 DNA is TGTGCCAGCAGTTTATTAGGCGGACCGTATAGCAATCAGCCCCAGCATTTT. It translates to CASSLLGGPYSNQPQHF. The full variable domain, its missing parts supplied by reference TRBV28 and TRBJ1-5, is DVKVTQSSRYLVKRTGEKVFLECVQDMDHENMFWYRQDPGLGLRLIYFSYDVKMKEKGDIPEGYSVSREKKERFSLILESASTNQTSMYLCASSLLGGPYSNQPQHFGDGTRLSIL.